These T cell receptor beta chains were read from a single sample in a study of graft-versus-host responses after intestinal transplantation. The table came from immunoSEQ multiplex PCR; TCRdb's copy has only in-frame clones and leaves some out. The profile covers approximately 1,600 clones, with 50% to 70% appearing a single time and 5.5% to 9% taken by the ten largest. The starting material was alloreactive CD8+ T cells from a mixed lymphocyte reaction culture, obtained before transplantation. All receptors come from a human patient who was an organ donor for intestinal transplantation. Each CDR3 is given with its conserved first and last residue. The D gene is left open where the match is weak. Size is omitted from some rows. Given values are once, few, many or a class for expanded clones.

>TRBV28|.|14|TRBJ2-5|.
TGTGCCAGCAGTGTACAGGGTTTCCCAGAGACCCAGTACTTC
CASSVQGFPETQYF
>TRBV28|.|17|TRBJ2-6|.
TGTGCCAGCAGATGGACAGGCGGGATCACTGGGGCCAACGTCCTGACTTTC
CASRWTGGITGANVLTF
>TRBV2|.|17|TRBJ1-1|TRBD1
TGTGCCAGCAGAGTAATCGGACAGGGTAGTAGGGACACTGAAGCTTTCTTT
CASRVIGQGSRDTEAFF
>TRBV27|.|17|TRBJ2-3|.
TGTGCCAGCAGTTCCCTCCTGGGGCTGGGCGGGCCAGATACGCAGTATTTT
CASSSLLGLGGPDTQYF
>TRBV7-9|once|19|TRBJ2-6|.
TGTGCCAGCAGCGCACAGCCGGGACAAGGAGATTCTGGGGCCAACGTCCTGACTTTC
CASSAQPGQGDSGANVLTF
>TRBV25-1|few|12|TRBJ1-1|TRBD1
TGTGCCAGCCGGACAGGTAACACTGAAGCTTTCTTT
CASRTGNTEAFF
>TRBV4-1|.|14|TRBJ2-1|.
TGCGCCAGCAGCCGTAGCGCGGTCGGCAATGAGCAGTTCTTC
CASSRSAVGNEQFF
>TRBV27|.|18|TRBJ1-1|.
TGTGCCAGCAGTTTATATCCTCCGACAGCGGAGGCGAACACTGAAGCTTTCTTT
CASSLYPPTAEANTEAFF
>TRBV28|few|13|TRBJ2-7|.
TGTGCCAGCGGCGGGGGACACTCCTACGAGCAGTACTTC
CASGGGHSYEQYF
>TRBV27|.|14|TRBJ2-7|TRBD1
TGTGCCAGCAGTAGGGGGCTCGGCGGCTACGAGCAGTACTTC
CASSRGLGGYEQYF
>TRBV12-1|.|19|TRBJ2-6|.
TGTGCCAGCAGCAGTGCCTGTGTACAGGACAAAAGTCGGGCCAACGTCCTGACTTTC
CASSSACVQDKSRANVLTF
>TRBV28|.|16|TRBJ1-6|TRBD1
TGTGCCAGCAGGGGCTGGACAGGGGGTATAAATTCACCCCTCCACTTT
CASRGWTGGINSPLHF
>TRBV7-7|.|17|TRBJ1-2|.
TGTGCCAGCAGCGTCTTAGTTGAGTGCCGAAAGACCTATGGCTACACCTTC
CASSVLVECRKTYGYTF
>TRBV27|.|15|TRBJ2-3|.
TGTGCCAGCAGTTATGGGGCAACCAGCACAGATACGCAGTATTTT
CASSYGATSTDTQYF
>TRBV11-2|.|13|TRBJ1-1|.
TGTGCCAGCAGCCCCACAGGAAACACTGAAGCTTTCTTT
CASSPTGNTEAFF
>TRBV27|once|15|TRBJ2-7|TRBD1
TGTGCCAGCAGTTTATCCGGGACAGGGTTCTACGAGCAGTACTTC
CASSLSGTGFYEQYF
>TRBV19|.|16|TRBJ2-1|TRBD1
TGTGCCAGTAGTATCCCTCGGACAGGACCCAGGTATGAGCAGTTCTTC
CASSIPRTGPRYEQFF
>TRBV5-4|.|15|TRBJ1-1|.
TGTGCCAGCAGCTTGTTAGGTCAGGAGAACACTGAAGCTTTCTTT
CASSLLGQENTEAFF
>TRBV28|.|18|TRBJ1-1|.
TGTGCCAGCAGTTTCCTGAGTGGACGGGGATCCTTGAACACTGAAGCTTTCTTT
CASSFLSGRGSLNTEAFF
>TRBV19|.|18|TRBJ2-1|TRBD1
TGTGCCAGTAGTCCAGATGGTGCGGGACAGGGAACCTACAATGAGCAGTTCTTC
CASSPDGAGQGTYNEQFF